These 20 T cell receptor beta chains were all obtained from the same sample, sequenced in a study of blood T cell repertoires in COVID-19. TCRdb keeps only in-frame clones here, not all; method: immunoSEQ multiplex PCR. The sample carries about 400,000 clones, over 75% recorded once. The sequencing input was PBMCs or T cells enriched from blood (not recorded which). These receptors originate from a woman in her 30s who had recovered from COVID-19.

The V call is TRBV12-3 or TRBV12-4, the J call TRBJ2-5; a possible D gene is TRBD2 (5 bases). The CDR3 totals 13 residues. Trimming took off 6 bases at V and 2 bases at J, with 10 bases between the two ends. The CDR3 bases are TGTGCCAGCAGGCCCGGGGTACAAGAGACCCAGTACTTC. The encoded protein is CASRPGVQETQYF.

The chain joins TRBV6-5 to TRBJ2-5; D is unresolved. Trimming took off 6 bases at V and 5 bases at J, with 10 bases between the two ends. The CDR3 runs to 12 residues. The germline V gene encodes CDR1 MNHEY and CDR2 SVGAGI. CDR3 region: CASSSLSETQYF. CDR3 nucleotides: TGTGCCAGCAGCTCCCTGAGTGAGACCCAGTACTTC.

The chain couples TRBV4-1 to TRBJ2-4; D possibly corresponds to TRBD2 (6 bases). This CDR3 spans 15 amino acids. CDR1 MGHRA and CDR2 YSYEKL come from the germline V gene. Trimming took 2 bases from V and 2 from J, leaving 10 bases between them. The DNA for the CDR3 is TGCGCCAGCAGCCAAATACGGGGGTCCAAAAACATTCAGTACTTC. Its translation: CASSQIRGSKNIQYF.

This clone was recorded only once. The chain joins TRBV9 to TRBJ2-2; D is unresolved. V dropped 0 bases and J dropped 8 bases, with 8 bases sitting between them. This CDR3 is built from 13 residues. Germline V gene lookup returns CDR1 SGDLS and CDR2 YYNGEE. The CDR3 loop is CASSVGIEGELFF. The CDR3 DNA sequence: TGTGCCAGCAGCGTAGGTATCGAGGGGGAGCTGTTTTTT.

The rearrangement links TRBV7-2 to TRBJ2-7, with 10 bases fitting TRBD1. The junction had 2 bases not matched to a gene; V was cut back by 4 bases and J by 2 bases. Germline V gene data show CDR1 as SGHTA and CDR2 as FQGNSA. The CDR3 contains 14 residues. The CDR3 reads CASSWDRGPYEQYF. CDR3 nucleotides: TGTGCCAGCAGCTGGGACAGGGGCCCCTACGAGCAGTACTTC.

The chain links TRBV6-5 to TRBJ1-4; a possible D gene is TRBD1 (6 bases). V was clipped by 7 bases and J by 3 bases, with 15 bases between them. Germline V gene sequence: CDR1 MNHEY, CDR2 SVGAGI. The CDR3 covers 15 residues. The CDR3 DNA is TGTGCCAGCACAGAGCCGGGACACGCTAATGAAAAACTGTTTTTT. It translates to CASTEPGHANEKLFF.

The chain has TRBV7-6 and TRBJ2-1; D is uncertain. V gave up 7 bases and J gave up 8 bases, with 15 bases separating them. CDR1 SGHVS and CDR2 FNYEAQ come from the germline V gene. The CDR3 has 13 residues. This chain's CDR3 is CASTQREVDEQFF. The CDR3, as DNA: TGTGCCAGCACCCAAAGAGAGGTCGATGAGCAGTTCTTC. The full variable domain, rest sourced from reference TRBV7-6 and TRBJ2-1, is GAGVSQSPRYKVTKRGQDVALRCDPISGHVSLYWYRQALGQGPEFLTYFNYEAQQDKSGLPNDRFSAERPEGSISTLTIQRTEQRDSAMYRCASTQREVDEQFFGPGTRLTVL.

The gene calls are TRBV29-1 and TRBJ2-1, with 8 positions matching TRBD2. V lost 5 bases and J lost 5; bases outside the gene matches: 5. This CDR3 contains 13 residues. The V gene's germline CDR1 is SQVTM and CDR2 ANQGSEA. Here the CDR3 reads CSVLLLADNEQFF. CDR3 bases: TGCAGCGTTCTGTTACTAGCGGACAATGAGCAGTTCTTC.

The chain has TRBV19 and TRBJ2-7, with TRBD1 identical over 11 bases. Germline CDR1 is LNHDA and CDR2 is SQIVND (reference sequence). This CDR3 is 14 amino acids long. V trimming: 4 bases; J trimming: 6 bases; junction bases outside the gene matches: 5. The DNA for the CDR3 is TGTGCCAGTAGTACCGGGACAGGGGGGTTCGAGCAGTACTTC. Encoded protein: CASSTGTGGFEQYF.

The J gene is TRBJ2-2, the V gene TRBV13, with D perhaps TRBD2 (6 bases). CDR1 is PRHDT and CDR2 is FYEKMQ in the germline V gene (reference sequence). Trimming left V 5 bases short and J 9 bases short, with 13 bases between. The CDR3 runs 13 residues. This CDR3 reads CASSLPEGRELFF. As DNA, the CDR3 is TGTGCCAGCAGCCTCCCGGAGGGCCGGGAGCTGTTTTTT.

The V and J genes are TRBV5-4 and TRBJ1-1; perhaps TRBD1 as D (5 bases). Germline-derived CDR1 and CDR2 are SGHNT and YYREEE (reference sequence). The CDR3 length is 14 residues. The V gene lost 0 bases and the J gene lost 0 bases, with 6 bases spanning the gap. Written as DNA, the CDR3 is TGTGCCAGCAGCTTGGACAGGATGAACACTGAAGCTTTCTTT. Protein: CASSLDRMNTEAFF.

The chain is built from TRBV20-1 and TRBJ2-2; 9 bases line up with TRBD2. The CDR3 runs to 15 residues. V dropped 3 bases and J dropped 10; count of bases not matched to a gene: 12. Germline V gene data show CDR1 as DFQATT and CDR2 as SNEGSKA (reference sequence). The CDR3: CSASGLAGKYEELFF. The DNA of the CDR3 is TGCAGTGCTAGTGGCCTAGCGGGAAAGTACGAGGAGCTGTTTTTT.

The chain recombines TRBV11-2 with TRBJ2-1, with 7 bases identical to TRBD1. This CDR3 is 13 amino acids long. Germline V gene lookup returns CDR1 SGHAT and CDR2 FQNNGV. V was clipped by 5 bases and J by 3 bases; unmatched bases: 1. CDR3 sequence (DNA): TGTGCCAGCAGCCGGGACAGCTACAATGAGCAGTTCTTC. Encoded protein: CASSRDSYNEQFF.

This clone was counted between two and nine times. J is TRBJ1-1 and V is TRBV7-2; D might be TRBD1 (6 bases). V lost 6 bases and J lost 0, with 11 bases in between. The CDR3 contains 14 residues. CDR1 and CDR2 from the germline V gene are SGHTA and FQGNSA. The CDR3 is CASRVGQLNTEAFF. Written as DNA, the CDR3 is TGTGCCAGCAGAGTCGGACAGTTGAACACTGAAGCTTTCTTT.

Concerning this clone: The identical CDR3 is also encoded by other nucleotide sequences in the sample. The chain joins TRBV9 to TRBJ2-1; the match to TRBD2 covers 10 bases. CDR1 and CDR2 from the germline V gene are SGDLS and YYNGEE. J gave up 0 bases and V 0 bases, and 3 bases lay outside the gene matches. This CDR3 has 17 amino acids. As DNA, the CDR3 is TGTGCCAGCAGCGTAGGGACTAGCGGCAGCTCCTACAATGAGCAGTTCTTC. Protein product: CASSVGTSGSSYNEQFF.

V usage is TRBV7-3 and J usage is TRBJ2-3, with 9 bases that match TRBD1. The junction had 6 bases not matched to a gene; V was cut back by 2 bases and J by 3 bases. Germline loops: CDR1 SGHTA, CDR2 FQGTGA. CDR3 length: 16 amino acids. In nucleotides, the CDR3 is TGTGCCAGCAGCTTAGGAACAGGGGGCTGGACAGATACGCAGTATTTT. It codes for CASSLGTGGWTDTQYF.

The V and J genes are TRBV29-1 and TRBJ1-2; D ambiguous. Germline V gene lookup returns CDR1 SQVTM and CDR2 ANQGSEA. V was pared by 2 bases and J by 5 bases, with 12 bases between. The CDR3 is made up of 13 amino acids. The CDR3 DNA reads TGCAGCGTTGAAACACCTTCTGTATATGGCTACACCTTC. It yields the protein CSVETPSVYGYTF.

The rearrangement uses TRBV4-1 and TRBJ2-1; the match to TRBD2 covers 8 bases. In germline, CDR1 is MGHRA, CDR2 YSYEKL. There are 15 residues in the CDR3. The ends lost 3 bases at V and 2 bases at J; junction bases unmatched: 3. As DNA, the CDR3 is TGCGCCAGCAGCCACACTAGCGGACCCTACAATGAGCAGTTCTTC. Its protein is CASSHTSGPYNEQFF.

The chain carries TRBV27 and TRBJ2-7, with TRBD2 identical over 7 bases. J gave up 5 bases and V 8 bases, and 9 bases lay outside the gene matches. CDR3 length: 13 residues. Germline assignment: CDR1 MNHEY and CDR2 SMNVEV (reference sequence). The CDR3 sequence is CASLDLAENEQYF. The DNA of the CDR3 is TGTGCCAGCTTAGACCTAGCGGAGAACGAGCAGTACTTC.

The rearrangement joins TRBV3-1 (or the pseudogene TRBV3-2) to TRBJ1-2; D uncertain. V was trimmed by 1 base and J by 4 bases, leaving 4 bases between them. The CDR3 length is 12 residues. The germline V gene has CDR1 LGHDT and CDR2 YNNKEL (reference sequence). CDR3: CASSQVGYGYTF. The CDR3 nucleotides are TGTGCCAGCAGCCAAGTCGGCTATGGCTACACCTTC.